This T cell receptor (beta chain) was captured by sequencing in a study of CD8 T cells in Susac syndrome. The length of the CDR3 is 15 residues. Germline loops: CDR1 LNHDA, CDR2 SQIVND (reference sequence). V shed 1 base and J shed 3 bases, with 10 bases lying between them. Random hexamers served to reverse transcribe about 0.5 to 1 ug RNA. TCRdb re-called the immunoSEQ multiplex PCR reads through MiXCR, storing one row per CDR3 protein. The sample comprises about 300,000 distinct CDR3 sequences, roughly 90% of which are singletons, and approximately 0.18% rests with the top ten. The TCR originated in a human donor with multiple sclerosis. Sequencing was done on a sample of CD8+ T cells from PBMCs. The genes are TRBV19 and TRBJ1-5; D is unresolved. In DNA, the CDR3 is TGTGCCAGTAGTATAGTAAGTTATGCCAATCAGCCCCAGCATTTT. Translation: CASSIVSYANQPQHF.